The 32 T cell receptor beta chains in this list originate from one sample, sequenced in a study of regulatory T cells in long-lasting Graves disease. The time point is: newly diagnosed GD, antithyroid drugs for less than 3 months. The TCR library used RNA extracted from PBMCs. The TCR beta library used iRepertoire HTBI primers with Arm-PCR amplification of CDR3. In TCRdb, the multiplex PCR reads were re-called with MiXCR into one record per CDR3 protein. This sample has around 480,000 distinct CDR3 sequences, with roughly 15% found just once. This sample was also put to use in a study of T cells in Graves' hyperthyroidism and ophthalmopathy.

The sample here was peripheral blood mononuclear cells (PBMCs), taken at new diagnosis, from a patient treated with antithyroid drugs. These receptors came from a woman aged 40 to 65 with Graves disease.

This clonotype was counted ten times or more. The gene calls are TRBV30 and TRBJ2-1; TRBD2 might be the D (6 bases). Germline V CDR1 and CDR2: GTSNPN, SVGIG (reference sequence). The CDR3 totals 14 residues. V was cut by 5 bases and J by 6 bases, with 17 bases left in between. The DNA for the CDR3 is TGTGCCTGGGAAAGCGGTTTCGGGAGCAATGAGCAGTTCTTC. It codes for CAWESGFGSNEQFF.

V is TRBV5-4 and J is TRBJ1-1, with D hard to call. Germline assignment: CDR1 SGHNT and CDR2 YYREEE (reference sequence). The CDR3 has 14 amino acids. V was trimmed by 6 bases and J by 2 bases, leaving 14 bases between them. The CDR3 nucleotides read TGTGCCAGCACCACGGGGATGGAAAACACTGAAGCTTTCTTT. It translates to CASTTGMENTEAFF.

V and J are TRBV9 and TRBJ2-1; unclear D gene. V lost 0 bases and J 6 bases, leaving 7 bases between the germline ends. The CDR3 extends over 13 amino acids. Germline assignment: CDR1 SGDLS and CDR2 YYNGEE. CDR3 amino acids: CASSVGWTNEQFF. CDR3 coding DNA: TGTGCCAGCAGCGTAGGATGGACCAATGAGCAGTTCTTC.

This clonotype has more than one count but fewer than ten. V usage is TRBV20-1 and J usage is TRBJ2-3; 10 nucleotides align to TRBD2. Germline CDR1 and CDR2: DFQATT and SNEGSKA (reference sequence). The CDR3 runs to 20 residues. The V segment lost 0 bases and the J segment 3 bases; nucleotides outside the gene matches: 18. The CDR3 DNA reads TGCAGTGCTAGAGACGGGGGGGGGCTAGCGGGGGCTATAGGGACAGATACGCAGTATTTT. The encoded protein is CSARDGGGLAGAIGTDTQYF.

The J gene is TRBJ1-6, the V gene TRBV20-1; D is undetermined. Germline V gene data show CDR1 as DFQATT and CDR2 as SNEGSKA (reference sequence). V lost 6 bases and J 8 bases, leaving 20 bases between the germline ends. The CDR3 loop spans 15 amino acids. The CDR3 spells CSAHQVPGFYSPLHF. Written as DNA, the CDR3 is TGCAGTGCCCATCAAGTGCCGGGATTTTATTCACCCCTCCACTTT.

There are a few counts of this clonotype. The rearrangement uses TRBV20-1 and TRBJ2-2; 7 positions agree with TRBD2. CDR3 size: 14 residues. V was clipped by 1 base and J by 6 bases; unmatched bases: 5. Germline CDR1 and CDR2: DFQATT and SNEGSKA (reference sequence). CDR3 nucleotide sequence: TGCAGTGCTAGAGCGCCTAGCGGCGCCGGGGAGCTGTTTTTT. Protein product: CSARAPSGAGELFF.

The chain is built from TRBV13 and TRBJ1-1; maybe TRBD1 (5 bases). Trimming pared 5 bases from V and 2 bases from J, leaving 18 bases between. The germline CDR1 and CDR2 sequences are PRHDT and FYEKMQ (reference sequence). This CDR3 spans 16 amino acids. The CDR3 region is CASSLRRGTFNTEAFF. As DNA, the CDR3 is TGTGCCAGCAGCCTGAGGAGGGGAACTTTTAACACTGAAGCTTTCTTT.

This clonotype was observed many times. The chain uses TRBV11-2 and TRBJ1-1, with D possibly being TRBD1 (5 bases). Germline CDR1 reads SGHAT; CDR2 reads FQNNGV. V dropped 5 bases and J dropped 3 bases, with 16 bases sitting between them. CDR3 length: 15 amino acids. The CDR3 is CASSADGGIYTEAFF. CDR3 in DNA: TGTGCCAGCAGCGCCGACGGGGGAATTTACACTGAAGCTTTCTTT.

This clonotype has only a few counts. The J gene is TRBJ2-5, the V gene TRBV20-1; D possibly matches TRBD1 or TRBD2 (5 bases each). Germline V gene data show CDR1 as DFQATT and CDR2 as SNEGSKA (reference sequence). V lost 6 bases to trimming and J lost 3 bases, with 14 bases between them. The CDR3 is 13 amino acids. Written as DNA, the CDR3 is TGCAGTGCGCCCACCCTGGGGGAAGAGACCCAGTACTTC. Residues: CSAPTLGEETQYF.

This clonotype was observed a handful of times. The J gene is TRBJ1-6, the V gene TRBV6-1; 11 bases line up with TRBD1. V was pared by 3 bases and J by 6 bases, with 13 bases of the junction left unmatched. This CDR3 has 19 amino acids. CDR1 is MNHNS and CDR2 is SASEGT in the germline V gene. CDR3 DNA sequence: TGTGCCAGCAGTGATTGGGGACAGGGGGATTTCTCCGGTAATTCACCCCTCCACTTT. This encodes CASSDWGQGDFSGNSPLHF.

This clonotype was seen ten or more times. This chain links TRBV30 with TRBJ1-2; 7 bases align to TRBD1. V gave up 3 bases and J gave up 7 bases; unmatched junction bases: 5. CDR3 length: 12 residues. Germline CDR1 reads GTSNPN; CDR2 reads SVGIG (reference sequence). In nucleotides, the CDR3 is TGTGCCTGGAGCAAAACAGGGGCTGGCTACACCTTC. Residues: CAWSKTGAGYTF.

The rearrangement links TRBV2 to TRBJ2-5; 9 bases line up with TRBD1. V was clipped by 0 bases and J by 4 bases; unmatched bases: 6. This CDR3 is built from 16 residues. Germline V gene sequence: CDR1 SNHLY, CDR2 FYNNEI. The CDR3 spells CASSEATGGASETQYF. In nucleotides, the CDR3 is TGTGCCAGCAGTGAAGCAACAGGGGGCGCGTCAGAGACCCAGTACTTC.

The chain joins TRBV7-9 to TRBJ2-3; 9 bases align to TRBD1. The junction had 4 bases not matched to a gene; V was cut back by 5 bases and J by 4 bases. The CDR3 extends over 14 amino acids. CDR1 SEHNR and CDR2 FQNEAQ come from the germline V gene (reference sequence). The CDR3: CASSDRGGADTQYF. The CDR3 nucleotides are TGTGCCAGCAGCGACAGGGGGGGCGCAGATACGCAGTATTTT. The complete variable domain, with remaining parts taken from reference TRBV7-9 and TRBJ2-3, reads DTGVSQNPRHKITKRGQNVTFRCDPISEHNRLYWYRQTLGQGPEFLTYFQNEAQLEKSRLLSDRFSAERPKGSFSTLEIQRTEQGDSAMYLCASSDRGGADTQYFGPGTRLTVL.

This clonotype was observed a few times. The J gene is TRBJ1-4, the V gene TRBV5-1; D is unresolved. Germline loops: CDR1 SGHRS, CDR2 YFSETQ. CDR3 length: 16 residues. V shed 2 bases and J shed 7 bases, with 18 bases lying between them. CDR3 sequence (DNA): TGCGCCAGCAGCTTAGGTGGTCCTGAAGGAGGTGAAAAACTGTTTTTT. Its protein is CASSLGGPEGGEKLFF.

This clonotype has a count of ten or more. The genes are TRBV7-6 and TRBJ2-5; the D is unclear. Trimming took off 2 bases at V and 9 bases at J, with 7 bases between the two ends. Germline-derived CDR1 and CDR2 are SGHVS and FNYEAQ. The CDR3 extends over 11 amino acids. CDR3 sequence reads: CASSLRGPQYF. CDR3 nucleotides: TGTGCCAGCAGCTTACGCGGCCCCCAGTACTTC.

The CDR3 nucleotides read TGTGCCAGCAGCACGATGGGACAGTCCACCGGGGAGCTGTTTTTT. This encodes CASSTMGQSTGELFF. The chain recombines TRBV13 with TRBJ2-2, with TRBD1 identical over 7 bases. CDR3 length equals 15 residues. Germline loops: CDR1 PRHDT, CDR2 FYEKMQ (reference sequence). The junction had 7 bases not matched to a gene; V was cut back by 5 bases and J by 4 bases.

This clonotype was recorded at least ten times. The chain recombines TRBV2 with TRBJ2-5, with 9 bases that match TRBD2. The CDR3 is 14 amino acids. Unmatched junction bases numbered 8, after V lost 7 bases and J lost 5 bases. In germline, CDR1 is SNHLY, CDR2 FYNNEI. CDR3 sequence: CASNPGLAWETQYF. CDR3 sequence (DNA): TGTGCCAGCAACCCGGGACTAGCTTGGGAGACCCAGTACTTC. Together with reference TRBV2 and TRBJ2-5, the CDR3 gives the full variable domain: EPEVTQTPSHQVTQMGQEVILRCVPISNHLYFYWYRQILGQKVEFLVSFYNNEISEKSEIFDDQFSVERPDGSNFTLKIRSTKLEDSAMYFCASNPGLAWETQYFGPGTRLLVL.

Only a few counts were recorded for this clonotype. The gene calls are TRBV27 and TRBJ2-5; 7 bases map to TRBD1. Germline V gene data show CDR1 as MNHEY and CDR2 as SMNVEV (reference sequence). Losses at the gene ends were 5 bases for V and 4 bases for J; bases not matched to a gene: 10. The CDR3 runs to 15 residues. CDR3 DNA: TGTGCCAGCAGTCGAGGACAGGTCGTGGGAGAGACCCAGTACTTC. The encoded protein is CASSRGQVVGETQYF.

This clonotype was detected ten times or more. The chain uses TRBV12-3 or TRBV12-4 and TRBJ2-7, with 9 bases fitting TRBD2. This CDR3 has 13 residues. The J segment lost 2 bases and the V segment lost 9 bases, leaving 5 bases of the junction unmatched. The CDR3 region is CASKLAGTYEQYF. In DNA form, the CDR3 reads TGTGCCAGTAAGCTAGCGGGGACCTACGAGCAGTACTTC.

V gene TRBV19 combines with J gene TRBJ2-7, with TRBD1 matching 8 bases. The CDR3 contains 14 residues. V was clipped by 7 bases and J by 2 bases; unmatched bases: 7. The germline gives CDR1 LNHDA, CDR2 SQIVND (reference sequence). The CDR3 region has the DNA TGTGCCAGTACCGCCGGGACAGGAACCTACGAGCAGTACTTC. This codes for CASTAGTGTYEQYF.

This clonotype is a singleton in its sample. This sequence may be a read error, since a much larger clone differs from it by one base. The gene calls are TRBV3-1 and TRBJ1-1, with D tentatively TRBD1 (5 bases). The CDR3 extends over 15 amino acids. Germline V gene data show CDR1 as LGHDT and CDR2 as YNNKEL (reference sequence). The CDR3 here is CVSSQGATPGTEAFF. The CDR3 region has the DNA TGTGTCAGCAGCCAAGGGGCAACCCCTGGCACTGAAGCTTTCTTT. Variable domain in full (rest from reference TRBV3-1 and TRBJ1-1): DTAVSQTPKYLVTQMGNDKSIKCEQNLGHDTMYWYKQDSKKFLKIMFSYNNKELIINETVPNRFSPKSPDKAHLNLHINSLELGDSAVYFCVSSQGATPGTEAFFGQGTRLTVV.

The V gene is TRBV7-9, the J gene TRBJ1-6; 8 positions agree with TRBD1. Trimming removed 5 bases from V and 8 bases from J; junction bases left unmatched: 5. The CDR3 has 14 residues. Looked up from germline, CDR1 is SEHNR and CDR2 is FQNEAQ (reference sequence). For the CDR3, the DNA is TGTGCCAGCAGCAAGACAGGGGTGGATTCACCCCTCCACTTT. Translation: CASSKTGVDSPLHF.

This clonotype was seen ten or more times. The V gene is TRBV27, the J gene TRBJ2-7; TRBD1 matches 7 bases. The CDR3 runs to 16 residues. V lost 2 bases to trimming and J lost 2 bases; unmatched junction nucleotides: 9. Per the germline V gene, CDR1 is MNHEY and CDR2 is SMNVEV (reference sequence). CDR3 residues: CASSLNLQGKPYEQYF. In nucleotides, the CDR3 is TGTGCCAGCAGTTTAAATTTACAGGGGAAACCCTACGAGCAGTACTTC.

This clonotype was seen at least ten times. The V call is TRBV18, the J call TRBJ2-5; D is perhaps TRBD1 (5 bases). The V and J ends lost 3 bases and 0 bases respectively, with 8 bases between them. Germline lookup yields CDR1 KGHSH and CDR2 LQKENI. The CDR3 has 14 residues. CDR3 loop: CASSPQGHQETQYF. CDR3 DNA: TGTGCCAGCTCACCTCAGGGCCACCAAGAGACCCAGTACTTC.

This sequence joins TRBV18 and TRBJ1-2; 7 nucleotides align to TRBD1. The CDR3 is 15 amino acids. Germline V gives CDR1 KGHSH, CDR2 LQKENI. Germline trimming cut 0 bases from V and 8 bases from J; bases unmatched to any gene: 9. CDR3 DNA sequence: TGTGCCAGCTCACCACCCGACAGGGTATCAATGGGCTACACCTTC. Protein: CASSPPDRVSMGYTF.

In its sample, this clonotype was seen many times. This rearrangement joins TRBV6-2 or TRBV6-3 to TRBJ2-1; D not certain. CDR3 size: 13 residues. CDR1 is MNHEY and CDR2 is SVGEGT in the germline V gene. Deletions cut 5 bases from V and 2 bases from J, with 7 bases between. Here the CDR3 DNA reads TGTGCCAGCAGTGAGAGTCCCTACAATGAGCAGTTCTTC. Amino acid sequence: CASSESPYNEQFF.

Turning to this clonotype: Being one base from a much bigger clone, this may be a read error. The V gene is TRBV5-1, the J gene TRBJ2-1; TRBD1 is a possible D gene (5 bases). The CDR3 runs to 17 residues. Trimming took off 0 bases at V and 0 bases at J, with 13 bases between the two ends. Germline V gene lookup returns CDR1 SGHRS and CDR2 YFSETQ. CDR3 nucleotide sequence: TGCGCCAGCAGCTTGGCGGCAGGGCCCAGCTCCTACAATGAGCAGTTCTTC. Amino acid sequence: CASSLAAGPSSYNEQFF. Full variable domain (missing parts from reference TRBV5-1 and TRBJ2-1): KAGVTQTPRYLIKTRGQQVTLSCSPISGHRSVSWYQQTPGQGLQFLFEYFSETQRNKGNFPGRFSGRQFSNSRSEMNVSTLELGDSALYLCASSLAAGPSSYNEQFFGPGTRLTVL.

This chain joins TRBV6-1 and TRBJ1-2; 7 nucleotides match TRBD1. The germline CDR1 and CDR2 sequences are MNHNS and SASEGT. This CDR3 is 14 amino acids long. Trimming took 7 bases from V and 2 from J; bases not matched to a gene: 7. The CDR3 nucleotides are TGTGCCAGCAACCCGGGACAGAGAAACTATGGCTACACCTTC. Residues: CASNPGQRNYGYTF.

This clonotype was detected ten times or more. The CDR3: CASSPRLIYNEQFF. CDR3 DNA sequence: TGTGCCAGCAGCCCAAGATTGATCTACAATGAGCAGTTCTTC. The rearrangement uses TRBV13 and TRBJ2-1; D uncertain. CDR3 length equals 14 residues. Germline V gives CDR1 PRHDT, CDR2 FYEKMQ (reference sequence). Between the trimmed V and J ends, which lost 5 bases and 3 bases, there was a span of 11 bases.

This clonotype has ten or more counts. V gene TRBV7-6 combines with J gene TRBJ2-3; D ambiguous. The CDR3 has 13 amino acids. Deletions cut 0 bases from V and 7 bases from J, with 8 bases between. Germline CDR1 SGHVS, CDR2 FNYEAQ. The CDR3 region has the DNA TGTGCCAGCAGCTTAGCCAATCCCTATACGCAGTATTTT. Residues: CASSLANPYTQYF.

The chain couples TRBV5-4 to TRBJ2-7; the D gene is possibly TRBD1 (6 bases). Trimming pared 1 base from V and 6 bases from J, leaving 14 bases between. The CDR3 totals 14 residues. Germline-derived CDR1 and CDR2 are SGHNT and YYREEE (reference sequence). CDR3 coding DNA: TGTGCCAGCAGCTTGACGGGACAAGGTATCGAGCAGTACTTC. Translation: CASSLTGQGIEQYF.

This clonotype has only a few counts. This chain links TRBV19 with TRBJ1-6; 7 nucleotides align to TRBD1. J was trimmed by 7 bases and V by 9 bases; bases with no gene match: 9. The germline gives CDR1 LNHDA, CDR2 SQIVND (reference sequence). The CDR3 has 14 amino acids. CDR3 amino acids: CASKPGQSNSPLHF. CDR3 nucleotide sequence: TGTGCCAGCAAGCCGGGACAGTCAAATTCACCCCTCCACTTT.